This T cell receptor (beta chain) is drawn from a study of early T cells in non-severe SARS-CoV-2 infection. As part of library construction, unique molecular identifiers were attached to individual cDNA molecules. TCRdb processed the 5' RACE reads anew with MiXCR; each CDR3 protein has one entry. The repertoire includes under 45,000 distinct CDR3 sequences, 6% to 9.5% of them detected once, and 9.5% to 15% sits in the top ten. This clonotype was counted a few times. Its specificity is not known. CDR3 size: 11 residues. V lost 5 bases and J 6 bases, leaving 8 bases between the germline ends. Germline V gene lookup returns CDR1 LNHDA and CDR2 SQIVND (reference sequence). General observations from the study: Private and CD4 specificities were missed by VDJdb matching, skewed to anti-spike CD8.

This specimen consisted of whole blood, obtained at baseline. The genes are TRBV19 and TRBJ2-7; tentatively, D is TRBD1 or TRBD2 (5 bases each). The receptor's source is an adult who was a healthcare worker with PCR-confirmed SARS-CoV-2 infection or an uninfected control (not recorded which). The CDR3 DNA sequence: TGTGCCAGTAGTCCCGGGGCCGAGCAGTACTTC. It encodes CASSPGAEQYF.